Listed here are 19 T cell receptor beta chains from one sample, sequenced in a study of blood T cells in healthy people across ages. For the second PCR, which ran for about 7 to 11 cycles, a sample-barcoded 5' primer and a J-beta primer mix were used. Each CDR3 protein gets one entry after TCRdb re-called the 5' RACE reads with MiXCR. The table lists 910,000 or so distinct CDR3 sequences, roughly 51% of them singletons. Sequencing input: blood. The source of these receptors is a woman between 55 and 75 years old in good health.

This clonotype was counted a few times. The V gene is TRBV20-1, the J gene TRBJ2-5; 9 nucleotides align to TRBD2. The V gene end was trimmed by 4 bases and the J gene end by 5 bases; junction bases not matched to a gene: 14. Germline V lookup: CDR1 DFQATT, CDR2 SNEGSKA (reference sequence). The CDR3 extends over 16 amino acids. The DNA for the CDR3 is TGCAGTGCTATGCGGACTAGCGAAGAGGAGTGGGAGACCCAGTACTTC. Encoded protein: CSAMRTSEEEWETQYF.

The V gene is TRBV24-1, the J gene TRBJ2-1; 13 bases agree with TRBD2. Per the germline V gene, CDR1 is KGHDR and CDR2 is SFDVKD. The CDR3 sequence is 16 residues long. Trimming at V came to 4 bases and at J to 7 bases, leaving 6 bases not matched to a gene. The DNA for the CDR3 is TGTGCCACCAGTGACCCCACTAGCGGGAGGGAAAATGAGCAGTTCTTC. It yields the protein CATSDPTSGRENEQFF.

The rearrangement uses TRBV28 and TRBJ2-7; D is possibly TRBD1 (5 bases). The V gene's germline CDR1 is MDHEN and CDR2 SYDVKM. This CDR3 spans 15 amino acids. The V and J ends lost 6 bases and 2 bases respectively, with 17 bases between them. CDR3 coding DNA: TGTGCCAGCAGCCCGGTGGCCCAGGGTCCCTACGAGCAGTACTTC. Its protein product is CASSPVAQGPYEQYF.

This rearrangement joins TRBV4-3 to TRBJ2-5; 7 bases agree with TRBD1. CDR1 and CDR2 (germline): LGHNA, YSLEER. CDR3 length: 18 residues. Germline trimming cut 3 bases from V and 0 bases from J; bases unmatched to any gene: 13. CDR3 nucleotide sequence: TGCGCCAGCAGCCAGGGATCAGGGGGTGGGCTGTACCAAGAGACCCAGTACTTC. Protein: CASSQGSGGGLYQETQYF.

This chain joins TRBV20-1 and TRBJ2-7, with 14 nucleotides matching TRBD2. Trimming removed 0 bases from V and 3 bases from J; junction bases left unmatched: 19. Germline loops: CDR1 DFQATT, CDR2 SNEGSKA (reference sequence). The CDR3 has 21 amino acids. The CDR3 DNA sequence: TGCAGTGCTAGAGATAAAACCGGGACTAGCGGGAGAATGGCCCTCTTCTACGAGCAGTACTTC. Its protein product is CSARDKTGTSGRMALFYEQYF.

This clonotype was recorded a few times. V usage is TRBV20-1 and J usage is TRBJ1-1; D is unresolved. Germline CDR1 and CDR2: DFQATT and SNEGSKA (reference sequence). The CDR3 has 11 amino acids. V gave up 6 bases and J gave up 1 base, with 6 bases separating them. The CDR3 region has the DNA TGCAGTGCCCTAGAGAACACTGAAGCTTTCTTT. Its protein product is CSALENTEAFF.

The chain is built from TRBV10-1 and TRBJ2-7; 9 bases are shared with TRBD1. The trim removed 5 bases at V and 7 bases at J, leaving 6 bases unmatched. This CDR3 has 13 residues. Looked up from germline, CDR1 is WNHNN and CDR2 is SYGVQD (reference sequence). The CDR3 sequence is CASSHRGLDEQYF. The CDR3 DNA reads as TGCGCCAGCAGTCACAGGGGGCTGGATGAGCAGTACTTC.

The rearrangement joins TRBV7-2 to TRBJ2-7, with TRBD1 as a possible D gene (5 bases). The V end lost 0 bases, the J end lost 2 bases, and 11 bases lay between the germline ends. Germline V gene lookup returns CDR1 SGHTA and CDR2 FQGNSA. The CDR3 has 15 amino acids. CDR3 amino acids: CASSLADTATYEQYF. In DNA form, the CDR3 reads TGTGCCAGCAGCTTAGCGGACACGGCAACCTACGAGCAGTACTTC. The full variable domain, with the rest looked up from reference TRBV7-2 and TRBJ2-7, is GAGVSQSPSNKVTEKGKDVELRCDPISGHTALYWYRQSLGQGLEFLIYFQGNSAPDKSGLPSDRFSAERTGGSVSTLTIQRTQQEDSAVYLCASSLADTATYEQYFGPGTRLTVT.

Only a few counts were recorded for this clonotype. This chain links TRBV10-3 with TRBJ2-3, with 7 bases fitting TRBD1. The junction had 13 bases not matched to a gene; V was cut back by 0 bases and J by 4 bases. The germline gives CDR1 ENHRY, CDR2 SYGVKD. CDR3 length: 18 amino acids. The CDR3 reads CAISESKGGQRESDTQYF. Written as DNA, the CDR3 is TGTGCCATCAGTGAGTCGAAAGGGGGACAGAGGGAATCAGATACGCAGTATTTT.

The CDR3 DNA sequence: TGTGCCAGCAGTCGGACGCCCACTGGGCGGCTCAATGAGCAGTTCTTC. Translating gives CASSRTPTGRLNEQFF. The chain links TRBV25-1 to TRBJ2-1; D remains unclear. The CDR3 runs to 16 residues. Germline loops: CDR1 MGHDK, CDR2 SYGVNS. The ends were cut back, 5 bases at V and 6 bases at J, with 20 bases in the middle.

The chain combines TRBV29-1 with TRBJ1-1; 7 nucleotides align to TRBD1. J was trimmed by 4 bases and V by 0 bases; bases with no gene match: 17. Germline V gene sequence: CDR1 SQVTM, CDR2 ANQGSEA. This CDR3 comprises 18 residues. The DNA of the CDR3 is TGCAGCGTTGAAGACCCAACAAGCTACAGGGGCAGGGGCACTGAAGCTTTCTTT. Translated, it gives CSVEDPTSYRGRGTEAFF.

V and J are TRBV24-1 and TRBJ2-4, with 7 bases matching TRBD1. The J call may be faulty, since TRBJ2-7 better matches the DNA end. The CDR3 extends over 16 amino acids. The germline V gene has CDR1 KGHDR and CDR2 SFDVKD. In DNA form, the CDR3 reads TGTGCCACCAGTGACTGGGGACAGTTTGGGGCCTACGAGCAGTACTTC. It encodes CATSDWGQFGAYEQYF.

The rearrangement uses TRBV6-2 or TRBV6-3 and TRBJ2-7; 9 bases are shared with TRBD2. The ends lost 7 bases at V and 0 bases at J; junction bases unmatched: 7. The CDR3 consists of 15 residues. Looked up from germline, CDR1 is MNHEY and CDR2 is SVGEGT. The CDR3 loop is CASTHRTSASYEQYF. The DNA of the CDR3 is TGTGCCAGCACCCATAGGACTAGCGCCTCCTACGAGCAGTACTTC.

In its sample, this clonotype was seen a few times. The gene calls are TRBV4-2 and TRBJ2-4; D not certain. The CDR3 totals 13 residues. V lost 0 bases to trimming and J lost 9 bases, with 9 bases between them. The germline V gene encodes CDR1 LGHNA and CDR2 YNFKEQ. CDR3 nucleotide sequence: TGTGCCAGCAGCCAAGAAGATCTTACCATTCAGTACTTC. Translated, it gives CASSQEDLTIQYF.

The V gene is TRBV12-3 or TRBV12-4, the J gene TRBJ2-7; 9 nucleotides line up with TRBD1. The CDR3 is 14 amino acids. Losses at the gene ends were 2 bases for V and 3 bases for J; bases not matched to a gene: 2. This CDR3 reads CASSLKGQGYEQYF. DNA of the CDR3: TGTGCCAGCAGTTTAAAGGGACAGGGCTACGAGCAGTACTTC.

This clonotype was detected a few times. This chain connects TRBV6-5 to TRBJ2-7, with TRBD2 matching over 9 bases. Germline V gene data show CDR1 as MNHEY and CDR2 as SVGAGI. The J segment lost 1 base and the V segment lost 7 bases, leaving 2 bases of the junction unmatched. This CDR3 spans 13 amino acids. The DNA for the CDR3 is TGTGCCAGCACTAGCGGGACTTCCTACGAGCAGTACTTC. It yields the protein CASTSGTSYEQYF.

The chain employs TRBV5-6 and TRBJ2-1, with 9 positions matching TRBD2. Germline V gives CDR1 SGHDT, CDR2 YYEEEE. The CDR3 has 18 amino acids. With 3 bases clipped from V and 7 bases from J, the junction kept 17 bases outside the gene matches. As DNA, the CDR3 is TGTGCCAGCAGCTCTCCCCCTTCGTTAGCGGGAGATCTGAATGAGCAGTTCTTC. Its translation: CASSSPPSLAGDLNEQFF.

V is TRBV27 and J is TRBJ1-5, with 8 bases lining up with TRBD1. Looked up from germline, CDR1 is MNHEY and CDR2 is SMNVEV (reference sequence). V trimming: 7 bases; J trimming: 7 bases; junction bases outside the gene matches: 3. This CDR3 spans 12 amino acids. CDR3 coding DNA: TGTGCCAGCACCACAGGGGGACAGCCCCAGCATTTT. Its translation: CASTTGGQPQHF.

The chain combines TRBV6-2 or TRBV6-3 with TRBJ2-4, with a tentative D call TRBD2 (6 bases). Germline values: CDR1 MNHEY, CDR2 SVGEGT. Trimming removed 11 bases at V and 0 bases at J, with 8 bases between. There are 12 residues in the CDR3. CDR3 bases: TGTGCCCATAGCGGAGCCAAAAACATTCAGTACTTC. Its translation: CAHSGAKNIQYF.